This T cell receptor beta chain appears in the sequencing data of a study of blood T cell repertoires in COVID-19. Study in general: There were acute and convalescent COVID-19 samples, and they came from the United States, Italy and Spain. T cells, B-cell-depleted T cells, or PBMCs provided the cDNA or gDNA that served as material.

Under the authors' procedure: Estimates of nucleated cell counts were drawn from the amplification of reference gene primers. Using immunoSEQ multiplex PCR, the repertoire was profiled, and TCRdb retains in-frame clones only, with some absent. V, J and clone size are those of that table, while D and trimming were read from the DNA. The sample holds about 76,000 clones, 70% to 90% seen once. The J segment lost 5 bases and the V segment lost 4 bases, leaving 8 bases of the junction unmatched. This CDR3 is built from 16 residues. The germline V gene encodes CDR1 MNHNY and CDR2 SVGAGI (reference sequence).

The chain recombines TRBV6-6 with TRBJ1-4, with 9 bases matching TRBD1. Sequencing was done on a sample of peripheral blood. The clonotype comes from a human donor in a cohort sampled during active COVID-19. The CDR3 sequence is CASSLPSGTGNEKLFF. The DNA for the CDR3 is TGTGCCAGCAGTTTACCCTCCGGGACAGGGAATGAAAAACTGTTTTTT.